The clone carrying this TCR beta chain was seen a few times. The antigen is not known. The data belong to a study of T-cell reconstitution after alpha-beta-depleted transplantation in children. General study results and limits: As was reported, about two months after transplant, alpha-beta T cells came from several hundred expanded graft clones.

Unique molecular identifiers were used to barcode this TCRbeta library. From the PCR reads, TCRdb called clonotypes with MiXCR, one entry per CDR3 protein. The repertoire holds about 200,000 distinct CDR3 sequences, with roughly 18% as singletons. The CDR3 has 13 residues. The germline V and J ends were trimmed by 10 bases and 4 bases, with 15 bases remaining between them. The sequencing here drew on PBMCs, mostly from graft donor cells, taken 360 days after TCRalphabeta/CD19-depleted stem cell transplant. This sequence originates from a male patient under 10 years old who had a stem cell transplant for acute lymphoblastic leukemia, so the T cells may come from the graft donor. The chain couples TRBV12-3 or TRBV12-4 to TRBJ2-3; D unresolved. The CDR3 loop reads CATSPSWADTQYF. CDR3 sequence (DNA): TGTGCCACCTCCCCCTCCTGGGCAGATACGCAGTATTTT.